This T cell receptor (beta chain) emerged from a study of high-grade serous ovarian cancer treatment subgroups. For the study at large: Mean per sample: around 14,000 reads, thousands of unique TCR beta rearrangements.

The length of the CDR3 is 14 residues. Trimming cost V 2 bases and J 3 bases, with 11 bases left between them. CDR1 SGHTS and CDR2 YDEGEE come from the germline V gene. Tumor tissue was taken before any definitive surgery or chemotherapy was given. The repertoire was sequenced with immunoSEQ multiplex PCR; TCRdb's copy has only in-frame clones and lacks some. The table has some 28,000 clones, around 84% seen once. A remark on this clone: The antigen remains undetermined.

Study observations and caveats: Repertoire similarity ranged about 0.11 to 0.8 between tumors of one patient.

The sequenced sample consisted of tumor tissue. The rearrangement uses TRBV5-8 and TRBJ2-5; D unclear. The TCR sequence derives from a human donor with high-grade serous ovarian cancer. This CDR3 is CASSLLNHEETQYF. The DNA of the CDR3 is TGTGCCAGCAGCTTACTAAACCATGAAGAGACCCAGTACTTC.